Below are 17 T cell receptor beta chains sequenced from a single sample in a study of T cell repertoires in cytomegalovirus infection. Their antigens are not known. TCRdb re-called the reads with MiXCR, one entry per CDR3 protein. This table has fewer than 1,000,000 distinct CDR3 sequences, roughly 30% appearing once. The starting material was cultured CD8+ T cells from PBMCs, obtained from culture after CMV antigen stimulation. Receptor source: a human donor in good health (CMV status not recorded). Some clones in this sample may be carry-over from other donors' samples.

This clonotype was found many times. J is TRBJ2-1 and V is TRBV7-6; D gene ambiguous. Per the germline V gene, CDR1 is SGHVS and CDR2 is FNYEAQ. This CDR3 comprises 12 residues. V lost 5 bases and J 7 bases, leaving 9 bases between the germline ends. The CDR3 DNA is TGTGCCAGCAGCCCAGTAGGTAATGAGCAGTTCTTC. Translation: CASSPVGNEQFF. Using reference TRBV7-6 and TRBJ2-1 for the parts outside the CDR3, the full variable domain is GAGVSQSPRYKVTKRGQDVALRCDPISGHVSLYWYRQALGQGPEFLTYFNYEAQQDKSGLPNDRFSAERPEGSISTLTIQRTEQRDSAMYRCASSPVGNEQFFGPGTRLTVL.

This clonotype has more than one count but fewer than ten. The genes are TRBV12-3 or TRBV12-4 and TRBJ2-7; 9 bases map to TRBD1. Germline trimming cut 5 bases from V and 4 bases from J; bases unmatched to any gene: 12. The CDR3 covers 16 residues. The CDR3: CASSAPGTGNMYEQYF. Here the CDR3 DNA reads TGTGCCAGCAGTGCTCCCGGGACAGGGAATATGTACGAGCAGTACTTC.

The chain uses TRBV7-9 and TRBJ2-7; unclear D gene. Germline CDR1 is SEHNR and CDR2 is FQNEAQ (reference sequence). Trimming took off 1 base at V and 5 bases at J, with 9 bases between the two ends. CDR3 length equals 13 residues. CDR3 sequence (DNA): TGTGCCAGCAGCTTAGATGGGCAGAACGAGCAGTACTTC. Its translation: CASSLDGQNEQYF. The whole variable domain, remainder taken from reference TRBV7-9 and TRBJ2-7, is DTGVSQNPRHKITKRGQNVTFRCDPISEHNRLYWYRQTLGQGPEFLTYFQNEAQLEKSRLLSDRFSAERPKGSFSTLEIQRTEQGDSAMYLCASSLDGQNEQYFGPGTRLTVT.

The chain carries TRBV7-6 and TRBJ2-1, with D perhaps matching TRBD1 or TRBD2 (6 bases each). Germline V lookup: CDR1 SGHVS, CDR2 FNYEAQ. The germline V and J ends were trimmed by 5 bases and 3 bases, with 14 bases remaining between them. The CDR3 length is 15 residues. CDR3 bases: TGTGCCAGCAGCCCCTTAGGGGGGAACTACAATGAGCAGTTCTTC. Its protein product is CASSPLGGNYNEQFF.

The chain couples TRBV19 to TRBJ1-2, with unresolved D. The length of the CDR3 is 14 residues. Trimming cost V 2 bases and J 4 bases, with 11 bases left between them. The germline CDR1 and CDR2 sequences are LNHDA and SQIVND (reference sequence). CDR3 coding DNA: TGTGCCAGTAGTATACCGACATTGGCCTATGGCTACACCTTC. Protein sequence: CASSIPTLAYGYTF.

This clonotype was counted only a few times. The chain links TRBV4-3 to TRBJ1-2; D is possibly TRBD1 (5 bases). Trimming shortened V by 4 bases and J by 3 bases, and 15 bases separated the two germline ends. The CDR3 consists of 15 residues. CDR1 LGHNA and CDR2 YSLEER come from the germline V gene. The CDR3 DNA reads TGCGCCAGCAGCCGACAGTTGGGAGTCGACTATGGCTACACCTTC. The encoded protein is CASSRQLGVDYGYTF.

The chain joins TRBV7-9 to TRBJ2-1, with D possibly matching TRBD2 (6 bases). This CDR3 comprises 15 residues. Germline V CDR1 and CDR2: SEHNR, FQNEAQ (reference sequence). V gave up 5 bases and J gave up 1 base, with 12 bases separating them. Written as DNA, the CDR3 is TGTGCCAGCAGCCCAGCGGGCAGGTCCTACAATGAGCAGTTCTTC. Translation: CASSPAGRSYNEQFF. Drawing the rest from reference TRBV7-9 and TRBJ2-1, the complete variable domain is DTGVSQNPRHKITKRGQNVTFRCDPISEHNRLYWYRQTLGQGPEFLTYFQNEAQLEKSRLLSDRFSAERPKGSFSTLEIQRTEQGDSAMYLCASSPAGRSYNEQFFGPGTRLTVL.

This clonotype was found many times. The rearrangement links TRBV7-8 to TRBJ2-3; 10 bases are shared with TRBD2. There are 18 residues in the CDR3. J gave up 0 bases and V 1 base, and 7 bases lay outside the gene matches. The germline V gene has CDR1 SGHVS and CDR2 FQNEAQ. The CDR3 DNA reads TGTGCCAGCAGCTTAGAGAGCGGGGGGGCGCCAAGCACAGATACGCAGTATTTT. The encoded protein is CASSLESGGAPSTDTQYF.

This clonotype showed up many times. The chain is built from TRBV7-9 and TRBJ2-5; weak D call: TRBD1 (6 bases). Germline CDR1 is SEHNR and CDR2 is FQNEAQ (reference sequence). The ends were cut back, 4 bases at V and 0 bases at J, with 15 bases in the middle. This CDR3 spans 16 amino acids. The chain's CDR3 is CASSSLGQIYQETQYF. CDR3 sequence (DNA): TGTGCCAGCAGCTCACTAGGACAGATTTACCAAGAGACCCAGTACTTC. Full variable domain (remainder filled in from reference TRBV7-9 and TRBJ2-5): DTGVSQNPRHKITKRGQNVTFRCDPISEHNRLYWYRQTLGQGPEFLTYFQNEAQLEKSRLLSDRFSAERPKGSFSTLEIQRTEQGDSAMYLCASSSLGQIYQETQYFGPGTRLLVL.

V usage is TRBV4-3 and J usage is TRBJ1-5; possibly TRBD1 for D (5 bases). Germline CDR1 reads LGHNA; CDR2 reads YSLEER. Deletions cut 4 bases from V and 0 bases from J, with 13 bases between. This CDR3 is 16 amino acids long. In nucleotides, the CDR3 is TGCGCCAGCAGCCGGGGGGGAAGAAATAGCAATCAGCCCCAGCATTTT. Residues: CASSRGGRNSNQPQHF.

The chain links TRBV4-1 to TRBJ1-1, with D maybe TRBD1 (6 bases). Per germline, CDR1 MGHRA and CDR2 YSYEKL. V lost 0 bases and J lost 5, with 13 bases in between. There are 15 residues in the CDR3. The chain's CDR3 is CASSQEGGAPTEAFF. DNA of the CDR3: TGCGCCAGCAGCCAAGAAGGGGGGGCGCCGACTGAAGCTTTCTTT.

This clonotype was observed many times. The rearrangement links TRBV7-8 to TRBJ2-5, with 8 bases identical to TRBD2. The CDR3 consists of 18 residues. V shed 2 bases, J shed 4 bases, and the junction held 15 bases outside the gene matches. The germline V gene has CDR1 SGHVS and CDR2 FQNEAQ. The CDR3 sequence: CASSLPPSGTSGVETQYF. Here the CDR3 DNA reads TGTGCCAGCAGCTTACCGCCGTCCGGGACTAGTGGAGTAGAGACCCAGTACTTC.

This chain links TRBV9 with TRBJ2-3; TRBD1 matches at 10 bases. Germline CDR1 and CDR2: SGDLS and YYNGEE. The CDR3 length is 17 residues. The V gene end was trimmed by 3 bases and the J gene end by 5 bases; junction bases not matched to a gene: 12. CDR3 in DNA: TGTGCCAGCAGCGGAGAGGGGGGACAGGGGACTGTAGATACGCAGTATTTT. It translates to CASSGEGGQGTVDTQYF. The variable domain in full, with the rest retrieved from reference TRBV9 and TRBJ2-3, is DSGVTQTPKHLITATGQRVTLRCSPRSGDLSVYWYQQSLDQGLQFLIQYYNGEERAKGNILERFSAQQFPDLHSELNLSSLELGDSALYFCASSGEGGQGTVDTQYFGPGTRLTVL.

This clonotype has ten or more counts. V is TRBV6-1 and J is TRBJ1-5; no reliable D call. This CDR3 is built from 15 residues. Germline V gene sequence: CDR1 MNHNS, CDR2 SASEGT. V lost 2 bases to trimming and J lost 3 bases, with 11 bases between them. CDR3 sequence reads: CASSEWQANNQPQHF. DNA of the CDR3: TGTGCCAGCAGTGAATGGCAGGCTAACAATCAGCCCCAGCATTTT.

This clonotype was seen more than once but under ten times. The CDR3 coding sequence is TGCGCCAGCAGCTACAACGGACAGGAGGTCGCACTAGCCAAAAACATTCAGTACTTC. Protein: CASSYNGQEVALAKNIQYF. The chain couples TRBV5-1 to TRBJ2-4; TRBD1 matches 7 bases. The CDR3 is 19 residues long. CDR1 is SGHRS and CDR2 is YFSETQ in the germline V gene. Trimming took 3 bases from V and 0 from J; bases not matched to a gene: 15.

The chain uses TRBV4-1 and TRBJ1-5; 8 bases are a match to TRBD1. Trimming cost V 4 bases and J 2 bases; bases outside gene matches: 13. Germline values: CDR1 MGHRA, CDR2 YSYEKL. The CDR3 runs to 18 residues. The CDR3 loop reads CASSRQLGQGVGNQPQHF. In DNA, the CDR3 is TGCGCCAGCAGCCGCCAATTAGGACAGGGAGTAGGCAATCAGCCCCAGCATTTT.

The sample holds a few counts of this clonotype. The chain has TRBV12-3 or TRBV12-4 and TRBJ2-2; 7 bases are shared with TRBD1. This CDR3 has 18 residues. Trimming cost V 5 bases and J 3 bases; bases outside gene matches: 15. The CDR3 region is CASSPLFETGWYTGELFF. Here the CDR3 DNA reads TGTGCCAGCAGTCCCCTTTTCGAGACAGGGTGGTACACCGGGGAGCTGTTTTTT.